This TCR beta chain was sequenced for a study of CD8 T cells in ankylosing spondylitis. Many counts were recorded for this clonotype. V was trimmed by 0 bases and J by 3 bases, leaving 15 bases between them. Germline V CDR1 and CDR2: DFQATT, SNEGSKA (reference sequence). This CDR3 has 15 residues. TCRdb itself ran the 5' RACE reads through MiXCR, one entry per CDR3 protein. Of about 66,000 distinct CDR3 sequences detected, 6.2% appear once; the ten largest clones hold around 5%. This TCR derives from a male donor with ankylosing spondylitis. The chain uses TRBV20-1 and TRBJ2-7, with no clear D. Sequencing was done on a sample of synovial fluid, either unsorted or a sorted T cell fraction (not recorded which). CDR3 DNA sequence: TGCAGTGCTAGAGATTTTGACGGGTCCGGCTACGAGCAGTACTTC. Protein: CSARDFDGSGYEQYF.